This TCR beta chain was found in a study of cytomegalovirus exposure and HLA in healthy donors. This CDR3 has 16 amino acids. V gave up 2 bases and J gave up 2 bases; unmatched junction bases: 5. CDR1 is SGHRS and CDR2 is YFSETQ in the germline V gene. 13 Jbeta primers and 60 Vbeta primers were used for the PCR. Some clones are missing from TCRdb's copy, which holds only in-frame ones; the method was immunoSEQ multiplex PCR. The sample table includes under 250,000 clones. The chain has TRBV5-1 and TRBJ2-7, with TRBD2 matching 12 bases. The clonotype was recovered from a girl aged 2-10 years in good health and CMV-seropositive. The sequenced sample was PBMCs. CDR3 amino acids: CASSLGTSGRPYEQYF. Here the CDR3 DNA reads TGCGCCAGCAGCTTAGGGACTAGCGGGCGACCCTACGAGCAGTACTTC.